This TCR beta chain was sequenced during a study of blood T cell repertoires in COVID-19. Libraries were prepared by immunoSEQ multiplex PCR; TCRdb keeps only in-frame clonotypes and omits some of them. The table has about 100,000 clones, 70% to 90% seen once. The sequencing sample was made of peripheral blood. The clonotype originates from a woman aged 30 to 39 with acute or convalescent COVID-19.

In DNA, the CDR3 is TGTGCCAGCAGCTTAGCGGGAACCTACGAGCAGTACTTC. Its protein product is CASSLAGTYEQYF. J is TRBJ2-7 and V is TRBV11-2; possible D gene TRBD2, 5 bases. The germline gives CDR1 SGHAT, CDR2 FQNNGV. Deletions cut 1 base from V and 2 bases from J, with 6 bases between. This CDR3 region has 13 residues.